This is a list of T cell receptor beta chains from one sample in a study of early T cells in non-severe SARS-CoV-2 infection. TCRdb reprocessed the 5' RACE reads with MiXCR, giving one entry per CDR3 protein. The table shows 50,000 to 85,000 distinct CDR3 sequences, with approximately 10% occurring only once. Material for sequencing was whole blood. These receptor sequences come from an adult who was a healthcare worker with PCR-confirmed SARS-CoV-2 infection or an uninfected control (not recorded which). Both conserved end residues are part of each CDR3.

TRBV7-2,TRBJ1-1,CASSLQPNTEAFF
TRBV28,TRBJ1-2,CASSLLGDGYGYTF
TRBV28,TRBJ2-7,CASSFPLAGDTYEQYF
TRBV12-3/TRBV12-4,TRBJ1-5,CASSLGYYQPQHF
TRBV29-1,TRBJ2-3,CSVRARSGGTDTQYF
TRBV28,TRBJ1-6,CASSSGGPNSPLHF
TRBV2,TRBJ2-1,CASSEVRLAVYNEQFF
TRBV28,TRBJ2-7,CASSLDVGYEQYF
TRBV7-2,TRBJ1-2,CASSLGGTGRFYGYTF
TRBV5-4,TRBJ2-1,CASSTGTSEYNEQFF
TRBV4-2,TRBJ2-7,CASSQVRDYSLDEQYF
TRBV5-1,TRBJ2-3,CASSSRQVPDTQYF
TRBV12-3/TRBV12-4,TRBJ1-1,CASTRGLSEAFF
TRBV3-1,TRBJ2-7,CASSQFYYEQYF
TRBV12-3/TRBV12-4,TRBJ2-6,CASSLAGEWSGANVLTF
TRBV5-1,TRBJ2-5,CASSRGGSETQYF
TRBV25-1,TRBJ2-7,CASSRPGTQYEQYF
TRBV9,TRBJ2-7,CASSVATGQAEEQYF
TRBV20-1,TRBJ2-7,CSALPSRRAPRHEQYF
TRBV6-1,TRBJ1-5,CASIPGQGARGNQPQHF
TRBV12-3/TRBV12-4,TRBJ2-7,CASSPRMTYEQYF
TRBV20-1,TRBJ2-5,CSASGDTRAQGTQYF
TRBV29-1,TRBJ1-1,CSVDRGGANTEAFF
TRBV20-1,TRBJ2-3,CSATGTSGSRRTDTQYF
TRBV12-3/TRBV12-4,TRBJ2-1,CASSWTSGGPGNEQFF
TRBV27,TRBJ2-2,CASSSTKSLGTGELFF
TRBV11-1,TRBJ2-7,CASSSGTGGYEQYF
TRBV20-1,TRBJ1-2,CSARPSTGANYGYTF
TRBV25-1,TRBJ1-4,CASRNRGVNEKLFF
TRBV4-3,TRBJ2-7,CASSQDLAGGRSQYF
TRBV28,TRBJ2-5,CASSPLGQVETQYF
TRBV7-2,TRBJ2-6,CASLFSGANVLTF
TRBV29-1,TRBJ2-1,CSVETGTSGTEQFF
TRBV4-3,TRBJ1-5,CASSVSANQPQHF
TRBV5-1,TRBJ2-5,CASSLPTALSTRASALGTQYF
TRBV11-1,TRBJ2-7,CASSLEVGEQYF
TRBV10-3,TRBJ2-1,CAIGQGALSNEQFF
TRBV28,TRBJ1-5,CASTDRGISNQPQHF
TRBV20-1,TRBJ2-1,CSSRPGANEQFF
TRBV20-1,TRBJ2-3,CSAREWTDTQYF
TRBV7-2,TRBJ2-3,CASSLDRADTQYF
TRBV20-1,TRBJ1-1,CSARDPGPLDEAFF
TRBV5-3,TRBJ1-2,CAREESYTF
TRBV20-1,TRBJ2-1,CSARDSLASGRARDEQFF
TRBV27,TRBJ2-5,CASSFGLATQETQYF
TRBV21-1,TRBJ2-3,CASPGTDDSPYTDTQYF